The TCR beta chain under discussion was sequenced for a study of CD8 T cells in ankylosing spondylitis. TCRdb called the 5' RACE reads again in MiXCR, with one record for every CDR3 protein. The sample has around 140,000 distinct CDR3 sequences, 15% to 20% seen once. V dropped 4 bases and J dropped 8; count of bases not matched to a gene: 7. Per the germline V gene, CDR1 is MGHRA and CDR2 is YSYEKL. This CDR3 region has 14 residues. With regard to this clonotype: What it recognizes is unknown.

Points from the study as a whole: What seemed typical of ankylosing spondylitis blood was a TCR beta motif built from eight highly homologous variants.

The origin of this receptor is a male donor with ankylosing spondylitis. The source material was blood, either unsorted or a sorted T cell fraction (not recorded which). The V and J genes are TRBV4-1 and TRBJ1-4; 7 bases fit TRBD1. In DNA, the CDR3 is TGCGCCAGCAGCCCGACAGGGCAAGCAGAAAAACTGTTTTTT. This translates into CASSPTGQAEKLFF.